Listed below are T cell receptor beta chains from one sample, sequenced in a study of blood T cell repertoires in COVID-19. Here immunoSEQ multiplex PCR was the method, and the copy in TCRdb shows in-frame clones only, minus some. Here the sample spans 110,000 to 150,000 clones, around 81% being singletons. The sequenced material came from peripheral blood. These receptors were taken from a woman aged 50 to 60 with acute or convalescent COVID-19. Both conserved end residues are part of each CDR3. A D gene is named only where the DNA matches it firmly. A row's size may be missing; if present it is once, few, many or a size class.

CDR3 | DNA | size | V | D | J
CSVETGTDTQYF | TGCAGCGTGGAGACAGGCACAGATACGCAGTATTTT | NA | TRBV29-1 | NA | TRBJ2-3
CASSRRDSNYEQYF | TGTGCCAGCAGCCGAAGGGACTCGAACTACGAGCAGTACTTC | NA | TRBV7-9 | NA | TRBJ2-7
CAVRLTLSTDTQYF | TGTGCCGTTAGACTGACCCTAAGCACAGATACGCAGTATTTT | NA | TRBV6-6 | NA | TRBJ2-3
CASFRGTSYGYTF | TGTGCCAGCTTTCGCGGTACCAGCTATGGCTACACCTTC | NA | TRBV28 | NA | TRBJ1-2
CASSFLSGGAETQYF | TGTGCCAGCAGCTTTCTTAGCGGGGGGGCGGAGACCCAGTACTTC | NA | TRBV7-6 | TRBD2 | TRBJ2-5
CASSQEAFGANVLTF | TGCGCCAGCAGCCAAGAGGCATTCGGGGCCAACGTCCTGACTTTC | NA | TRBV4-3 | NA | TRBJ2-6
CASSPDSSYGYTF | TGTGCCAGCAGCCCCGACAGTTCCTATGGCTACACCTTC | NA | TRBV7-2 | NA | TRBJ1-2
CASSGTAGSSYNEQFF | TGTGCCAGCAGCGGCACTGCGGGGAGCTCCTACAATGAGCAGTTCTTC | NA | TRBV9 | NA | TRBJ2-1
CASSDPSGASYEQYF | TGTGCCAGCAGTGACCCTAGCGGGGCATCCTACGAGCAGTACTTC | medium-sized | TRBV2 | TRBD2 | TRBJ2-7
CASSQEQGIYGYTF | TGTGCCAGCAGCCAAGAGCAGGGAATCTATGGCTACACCTTC | NA | TRBV3-1/TRBV3-2 | NA | TRBJ1-2
CASSREPKAFF | TGTGCCAGCAGTCGGGAGCCCAAAGCTTTCTTT | NA | TRBV6-5 | NA | TRBJ1-1
CASSADRQMNTEAFF | TGTGCCAGCAGTGCTGACAGGCAAATGAACACTGAAGCTTTCTTT | NA | TRBV2 | NA | TRBJ1-1
CASQQGFYGYTF | TGTGCCAGTCAACAGGGGTTCTATGGCTACACCTTC | once | TRBV19 | TRBD1 | TRBJ1-2
CASSIGDRGPNSEAFF | TGTGCCAGTAGTATCGGGGACAGGGGTCCTAACTCTGAAGCTTTCTTT | NA | TRBV19 | TRBD1 | TRBJ1-1
CASSPISLAGISSGEQYF | TGTGCCAGCTCACCAATCTCACTAGCGGGGATTTCTTCCGGCGAGCAGTACTTC | NA | TRBV18 | TRBD2 | TRBJ2-7
CASSMTSGETNEQFF | TGCGCCAGCAGCATGACTAGCGGGGAGACCAATGAGCAGTTCTTC | NA | TRBV5-1 | TRBD2 | TRBJ2-1
CASSQGPSYEQYF | TGCGCCAGCAGCCAAGGGCCGTCCTACGAGCAGTACTTC | NA | TRBV4-1 | NA | TRBJ2-7
CASSGQGRPNYGYTF | TGTGCCAGTAGCGGCCAGGGAAGGCCTAACTATGGCTACACCTTC | NA | TRBV19 | NA | TRBJ1-2
CASSPKTGLLANSPLHF | TGTGCCAGCAGTCCAAAGACGGGACTTCTTGCAAATTCACCCCTCCACTTT | NA | TRBV6-6 | NA | TRBJ1-6
CAGSRTGGGEKLFF | TGTGCTGGGTCTAGGACAGGGGGAGGTGAAAAACTGTTTTTT | NA | TRBV30 | TRBD1 | TRBJ1-4
CASSPISEFQPQHF | TGTGCCAGCAGTCCTATTAGTGAGTTTCAGCCCCAGCATTTT | NA | TRBV28 | NA | TRBJ1-5
CASSLSGAGGRWQFF | TGTGCCAGCAGTTTATCGGGTGCAGGGGGCCGTTGGCAGTTCTTC | NA | TRBV27 | TRBD1 | TRBJ2-1
CASSRPIWDRSPLHF | TGTGCCAGCAGTCGCCCCATTTGGGACAGATCACCCCTCCACTTT | NA | TRBV28 | TRBD1 | TRBJ1-6
CASSFDRQETQYF | TGTGCCAGCAGCTTCGACAGGCAAGAGACCCAGTACTTC | NA | TRBV7-3 | NA | TRBJ2-5
CASSLGRGKGYTF | TGTGCCAGCAGCTTAGGAAGGGGGAAGGGCTACACCTTC | NA | TRBV27 | NA | TRBJ1-2
CASSIIGGQPQHF | TGTGCCAGTAGTATTATAGGGGGTCAGCCCCAGCATTTT | NA | TRBV19 | NA | TRBJ1-5
CAWRKGLGDSPLHF | TGTGCCTGGAGGAAGGGCCTCGGGGATTCACCCCTCCACTTT | NA | TRBV30 | NA | TRBJ1-6
CASSQDSGTGTDTQYF | TGTGCCAGCAGCCAAGATTCCGGGACAGGCACAGATACGCAGTATTTT | few | TRBV4-2 | TRBD1 | TRBJ2-3
CASSSGQEPYEQYF | TGCGCCAGCAGCTCAGGACAGGAGCCCTACGAGCAGTACTTC | NA | TRBV5-1 | TRBD1 | TRBJ2-7
CASSLGFRQGGRGYTF | TGTGCCAGCAGCTTAGGTTTTCGGCAGGGAGGACGTGGCTACACCTTC | few | TRBV7-2 | NA | TRBJ1-2
CASSVAGGLGDTQYF | TGTGCCAGCAGCGTAGCGGGGGGGCTGGGAGATACGCAGTATTTT | NA | TRBV9 | TRBD2 | TRBJ2-3
CASSQAQGAIPYGYTF | TGCGCCAGCAGCCAAGCCCAGGGGGCGATTCCCTATGGCTACACCTTC | NA | TRBV4-3 | TRBD1 | TRBJ1-2
CASSEANPGSLQGVYGYTF | TGTGCCAGCAGTGAAGCGAACCCCGGGAGCCTCCAAGGGGTCTATGGCTACACCTTC | few | TRBV2 | NA | TRBJ1-2
CASSSGQFTEAFF | TGTGCCAGCAGTTCCGGACAGTTCACTGAAGCTTTCTTT | NA | TRBV27 | NA | TRBJ1-1
CASSYSTHQGQTEAFF | TGTGCCAGCAGTTACTCGACTCACCAGGGGCAGACTGAAGCTTTCTTT | NA | TRBV6-5 | NA | TRBJ1-1
CASSADRLAGQETQYF | TGTGCCAGCAGCGCCGATAGACTAGCGGGACAAGAGACCCAGTACTTC | few | TRBV9 | TRBD2 | TRBJ2-5
CASSLMEFAGTTDTQYF | TGTGCCAGCAGCTTAATGGAGTTCGCGGGGACCACAGATACGCAGTATTTT | NA | TRBV7-9 | NA | TRBJ2-3
CASGVDWGTGGELFF | TGTGCCTCGGGGGTGGACTGGGGGACAGGCGGGGAGCTGTTTTTT | NA | TRBV6-5 | TRBD1 | TRBJ2-2
CASSFSPRTPNTEAFF | TGTGCCAGCAGTTTTAGTCCCCGTACTCCCAACACTGAAGCTTTCTTT | NA | TRBV28 | NA | TRBJ1-1
CASSWDSSGSSYNSPLHF | TGTGCCAGCAGCTGGGACAGCTCAGGGAGCTCCTATAATTCACCCCTCCACTTT | NA | TRBV7-9 | TRBD1 | TRBJ1-6
CASSSDTYGYTF | TGTGCCAGCAGCTCGGACACCTATGGCTACACCTTC | few | TRBV7-8 | NA | TRBJ1-2
CASSLDTLMDTQYF | TGTGCCAGCAGCTTAGATACTTTGATGGATACGCAGTATTTT | NA | TRBV7-9 | NA | TRBJ2-3
CASSAGDRAFF | TGTGCCAGCAGCGCAGGGGACAGAGCTTTCTTT | NA | TRBV9 | TRBD1 | TRBJ1-1